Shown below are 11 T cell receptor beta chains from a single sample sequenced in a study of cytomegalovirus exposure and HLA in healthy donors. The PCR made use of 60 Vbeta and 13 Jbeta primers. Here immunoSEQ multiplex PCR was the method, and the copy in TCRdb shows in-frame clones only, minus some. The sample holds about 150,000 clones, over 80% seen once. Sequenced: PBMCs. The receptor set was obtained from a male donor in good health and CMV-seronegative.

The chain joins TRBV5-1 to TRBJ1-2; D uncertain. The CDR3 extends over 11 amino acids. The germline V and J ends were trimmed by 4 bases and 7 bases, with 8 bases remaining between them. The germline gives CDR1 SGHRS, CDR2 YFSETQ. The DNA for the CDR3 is TGCGCCAGCAGCCGCTCGGGTGGCTACACCTTC. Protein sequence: CASSRSGGYTF.

The chain's CDR3 is CASSWTGGKDQPQHF. In nucleotides, the CDR3 is TGCGCCAGCAGCTGGACAGGGGGCAAGGATCAGCCCCAGCATTTT. The V call is TRBV5-1, the J call TRBJ1-5, with TRBD1 matching over 11 bases. There are 15 residues in the CDR3. V trimming: 3 bases; J trimming: 5 bases; junction bases outside the gene matches: 4. In germline, CDR1 is SGHRS, CDR2 YFSETQ.

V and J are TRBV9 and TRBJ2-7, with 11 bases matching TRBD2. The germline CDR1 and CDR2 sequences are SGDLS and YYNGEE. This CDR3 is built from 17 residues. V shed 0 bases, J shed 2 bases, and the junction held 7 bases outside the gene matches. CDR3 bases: TGTGCCAGCAGCGTAGGGTCTACTAGCGGGAGTACCTACGAGCAGTACTTC. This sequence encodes CASSVGSTSGSTYEQYF. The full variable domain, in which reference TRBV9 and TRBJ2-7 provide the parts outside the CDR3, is DSGVTQTPKHLITATGQRVTLRCSPRSGDLSVYWYQQSLDQGLQFLIQYYNGEERAKGNILERFSAQQFPDLHSELNLSSLELGDSALYFCASSVGSTSGSTYEQYFGPGTRLTVT.

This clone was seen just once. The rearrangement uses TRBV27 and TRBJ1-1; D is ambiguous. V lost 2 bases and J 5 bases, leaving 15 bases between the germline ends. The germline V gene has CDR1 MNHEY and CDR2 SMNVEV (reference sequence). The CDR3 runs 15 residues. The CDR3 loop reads CASSLNGVLGTEAFF. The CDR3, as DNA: TGTGCCAGCAGTTTAAACGGGGTTCTTGGAACTGAAGCTTTCTTT.

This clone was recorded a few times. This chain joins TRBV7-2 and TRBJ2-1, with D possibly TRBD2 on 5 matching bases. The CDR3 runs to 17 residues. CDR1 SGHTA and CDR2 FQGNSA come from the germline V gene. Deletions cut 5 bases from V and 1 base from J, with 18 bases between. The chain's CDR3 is CASSPHSRAESYNEQFF. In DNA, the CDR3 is TGTGCCAGCAGCCCCCATTCGAGAGCGGAGTCCTACAATGAGCAGTTCTTC.

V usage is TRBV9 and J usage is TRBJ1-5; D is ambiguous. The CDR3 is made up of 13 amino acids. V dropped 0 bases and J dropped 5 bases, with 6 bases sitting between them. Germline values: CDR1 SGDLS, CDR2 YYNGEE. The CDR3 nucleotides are TGTGCCAGCAGCGTAGGGAGTTATCAGCCCCAGCATTTT. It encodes CASSVGSYQPQHF.

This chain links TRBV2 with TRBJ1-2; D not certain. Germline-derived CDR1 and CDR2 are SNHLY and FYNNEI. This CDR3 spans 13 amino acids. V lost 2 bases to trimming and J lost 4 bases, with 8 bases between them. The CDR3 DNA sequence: TGTGCCAGCAGTGAAAGGAGGGCCTATGGCTACACCTTC. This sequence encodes CASSERRAYGYTF.

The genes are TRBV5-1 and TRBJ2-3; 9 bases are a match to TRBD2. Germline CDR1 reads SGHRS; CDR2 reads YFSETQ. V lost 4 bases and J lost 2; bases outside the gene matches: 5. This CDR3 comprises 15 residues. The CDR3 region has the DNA TGCGCCAGCAGCCAGCGACTAGCGGTCACAGATACGCAGTATTTT. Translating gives CASSQRLAVTDTQYF.

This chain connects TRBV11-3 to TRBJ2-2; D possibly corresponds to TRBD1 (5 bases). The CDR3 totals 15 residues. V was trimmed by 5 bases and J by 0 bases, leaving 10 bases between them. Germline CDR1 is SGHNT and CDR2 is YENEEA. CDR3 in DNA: TGTGCCAGCAGCCCAAGACAGTCGAACACCGGGGAGCTGTTTTTT. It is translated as CASSPRQSNTGELFF.

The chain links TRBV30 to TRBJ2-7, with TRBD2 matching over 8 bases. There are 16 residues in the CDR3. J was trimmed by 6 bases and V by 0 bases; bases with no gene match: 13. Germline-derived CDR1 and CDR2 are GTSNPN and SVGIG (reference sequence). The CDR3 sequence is CAWSVYLLAGIVEQYF. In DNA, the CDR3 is TGTGCCTGGAGTGTATATTTGTTAGCGGGGATAGTCGAGCAGTACTTC.

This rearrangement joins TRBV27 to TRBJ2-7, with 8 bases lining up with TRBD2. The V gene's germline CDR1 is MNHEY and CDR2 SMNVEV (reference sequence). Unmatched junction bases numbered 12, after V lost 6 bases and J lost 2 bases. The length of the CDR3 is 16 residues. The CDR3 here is CASRTKAGVYPYEQYF. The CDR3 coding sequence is TGTGCCAGCAGAACCAAAGCGGGAGTCTATCCCTACGAGCAGTACTTC.